This T cell receptor (beta chain) was identified during a study of T cell responses to AZD1222 COVID-19 vaccine. Some clones are missing from TCRdb's copy, which holds only in-frame ones; the method was immunoSEQ multiplex PCR. The sample lists roughly 66,000 clones, 84% occurring once. CDR1 is SNHLY, CDR2 FYNNEI, per germline. V lost 7 bases to trimming and J lost 2 bases, with 15 bases between them. The CDR3 has 16 amino acids. As to this clone: The antigen is undetermined.

Study observations and caveats: Baseline seropositives among AZD1222 recipients totaled only 5 to 7. Nearly half of the spike-specific TCRs reportedly recognize variant regions that carry no mutations.

The sequence came from an adult in good health. The gene calls are TRBV2 and TRBJ2-6; D is perhaps TRBD1 (6 bases). The sequencing used peripheral blood, collected on day 0 of AZD1222 vaccination. CDR3 sequence (DNA): TGTGCCAGCACCGGACAGCTAATGGCTGGGGCCAACGTCCTGACTTTC. It translates to CASTGQLMAGANVLTF.